This T cell receptor beta chain was obtained from a study of vaccination effects on CD4 cells after COVID-19. Whole-study results and caveats: In the late period after vaccination, infection- and vaccine-induced clones contracted markedly.

About this clone itself: The antigen is unknown.

TCRdb's table, derived via immunoSEQ multiplex PCR, lists solely in-frame clones and lacks some. The sample holds 15,000 or so clones; 76% are singletons and the top ten take roughly 25%. The CDR3 totals 12 residues. Trimming cost V 2 bases and J 11 bases, with 10 bases left between them. CDR1 is MNHEY and CDR2 is SVGEGT in the germline V gene. After expansion with viral peptide pools in the ViraFEST assay, antigen-specific CD4+ T cells were sequenced. After roughly eleven days in culture, the CD4+ T cells were isolated. Vaccinees lacked prior SARS-CoV-2 infection and tested negative for nucleocapsid antibodies. It was with approximately 10 IU/ml IL-2 and about 9.2 ug/ml peptides that 1.5 million to 2.5 million PBMC per well were cultured.

Sequenced here: CD4+ T cells from PBMCs cultured with HCoV-229E spike peptides, sampled before COVID-19 vaccination. The chain combines TRBV6-2 or TRBV6-3 with TRBJ1-5; perhaps TRBD1 as D (5 bases). The sequence came from a human donor who received a COVID-19 vaccine. The CDR3 DNA is TGTGCCAGCAGTTACGGGGGAGGGGCCCAGCATTTT. It encodes CASSYGGGAQHF.